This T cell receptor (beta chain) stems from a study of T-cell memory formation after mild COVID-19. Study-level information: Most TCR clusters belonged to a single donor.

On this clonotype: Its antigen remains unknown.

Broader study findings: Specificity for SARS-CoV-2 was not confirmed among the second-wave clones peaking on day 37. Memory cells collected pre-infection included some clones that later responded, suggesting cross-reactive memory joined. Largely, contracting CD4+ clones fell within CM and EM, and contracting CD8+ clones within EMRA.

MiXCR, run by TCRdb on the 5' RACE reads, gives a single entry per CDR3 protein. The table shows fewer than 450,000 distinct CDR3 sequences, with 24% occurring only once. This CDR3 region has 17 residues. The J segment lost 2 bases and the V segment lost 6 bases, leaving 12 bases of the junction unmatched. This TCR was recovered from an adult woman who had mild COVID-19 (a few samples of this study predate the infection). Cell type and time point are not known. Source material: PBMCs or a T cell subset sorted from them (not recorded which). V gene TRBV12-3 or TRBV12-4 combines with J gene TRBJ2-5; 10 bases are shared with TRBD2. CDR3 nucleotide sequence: TGTGCCAGCAGGACCCGTGGGGGACTAGCGATACAAGAGACCCAGTACTTC. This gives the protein CASRTRGGLAIQETQYF.